Below, one T cell receptor beta chain is given with its context. This entry is derived from a study of cytomegalovirus exposure and HLA in healthy donors. CDR1 LNHDA and CDR2 SQIVND come from the germline V gene (reference sequence). The V end was cut by 2 bases, the J end by 5 bases, with 6 bases between. This CDR3 has 12 residues. This PCR relied on a set of 60 Vbeta primers and 13 Jbeta primers. In the original workflow: Roughly 12 million shared chains were among roughly 81 million unique TCR beta chains counted in a later analysis. Sequenced by immunoSEQ multiplex PCR; TCRdb stores in-frame clones only, minus some. That table furnishes V, J and clone size, whereas the DNA furnished D and trimming. Of 150,000 to 200,000 clones in the sample, under 90% were seen once.

The chain carries TRBV19 and TRBJ2-5, with D maybe TRBD2 (6 bases). The sample consisted of PBMCs. This sequence originates from a man younger than 35 in good health and CMV-seronegative. CDR3 amino acids: CASSISGETQYF. The CDR3 nucleotides are TGTGCCAGTAGTATAAGCGGGGAGACCCAGTACTTC.